The sequence of this TCR beta chain was determined in a study of T cells in Graves' hyperthyroidism and ophthalmopathy. Researchers took RNA transcripts and amplified the TCR beta CDR3 regions from them. HTBI primers drove first-round RT-PCR of the TCR CDR3. One entry per CDR3 protein, called by TCRdb with MiXCR from the multiplex PCR reads. The profile shows a few hundred thousand distinct CDR3 sequences, roughly 15% of them singletons. This clonotype occurred many times. The V and J ends lost 7 bases and 3 bases respectively, with 15 bases between them. This CDR3 has 14 amino acids. J is TRBJ1-1 and V is TRBV12-3 or TRBV12-4, with D perhaps matching TRBD1 (6 bases). This TCR was recovered from a woman between 35 and 50 years old with Graves' hyperthyroidism that later progressed to Graves' ophthalmopathy. The sequenced sample consisted of blood. Here the CDR3 reads CASNSGGVDTEAFF. CDR3 nucleotides: TGTGCCAGCAACTCGGGGGGCGTGGACACTGAAGCTTTCTTT.